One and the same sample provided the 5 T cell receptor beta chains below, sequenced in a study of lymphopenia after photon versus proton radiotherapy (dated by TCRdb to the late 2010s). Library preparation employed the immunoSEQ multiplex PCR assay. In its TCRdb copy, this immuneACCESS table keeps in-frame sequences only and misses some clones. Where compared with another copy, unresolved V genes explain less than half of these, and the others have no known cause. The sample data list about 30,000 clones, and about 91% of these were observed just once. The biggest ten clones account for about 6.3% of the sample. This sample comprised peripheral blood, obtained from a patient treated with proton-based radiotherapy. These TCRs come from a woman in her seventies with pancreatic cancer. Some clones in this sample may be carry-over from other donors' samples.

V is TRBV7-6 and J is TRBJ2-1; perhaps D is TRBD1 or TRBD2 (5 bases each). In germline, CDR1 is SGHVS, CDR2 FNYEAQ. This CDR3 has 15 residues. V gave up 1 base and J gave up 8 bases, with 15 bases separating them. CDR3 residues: CASSLGGSLGDEQFF. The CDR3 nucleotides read TGTGCCAGCAGCTTAGGTGGGAGTTTGGGGGATGAGCAGTTCTTC.

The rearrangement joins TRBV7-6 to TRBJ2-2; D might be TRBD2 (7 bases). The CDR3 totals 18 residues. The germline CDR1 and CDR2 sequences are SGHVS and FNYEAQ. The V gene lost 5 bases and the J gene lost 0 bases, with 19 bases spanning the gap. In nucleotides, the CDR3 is TGTGCCAGCAGCCCTAGGGGGGGGACCGCAGCGAACACCGGGGAGCTGTTTTTT. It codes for CASSPRGGTAANTGELFF.

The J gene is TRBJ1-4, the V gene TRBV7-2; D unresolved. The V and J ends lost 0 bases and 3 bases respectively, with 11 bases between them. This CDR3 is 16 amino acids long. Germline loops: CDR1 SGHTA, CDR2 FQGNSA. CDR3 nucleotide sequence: TGTGCCAGCAGCTTAGCTAGGCGGAGGGCTAATGAAAAACTGTTTTTT. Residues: CASSLARRRANEKLFF.

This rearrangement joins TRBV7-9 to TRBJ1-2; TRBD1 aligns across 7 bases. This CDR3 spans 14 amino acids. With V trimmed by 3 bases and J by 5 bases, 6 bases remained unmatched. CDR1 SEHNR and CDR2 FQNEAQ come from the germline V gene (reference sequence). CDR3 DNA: TGTGCCAGCAGCTTGGGTCAGGGGGAATATGGCTACACCTTC. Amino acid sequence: CASSLGQGEYGYTF.

CDR3 DNA sequence: TGTGCCAGCAGTTTATATGCAACGGGACCCAGCGGGAACACTGAAGCTTTCTTT. Its protein product is CASSLYATGPSGNTEAFF. The rearrangement uses TRBV27 and TRBJ1-1, with D maybe TRBD1 (5 bases). Germline CDR1 and CDR2: MNHEY and SMNVEV (reference sequence). V lost 1 base, J lost 1 base, and 19 bases lay in between. CDR3 size: 18 residues.